The sequence of this T cell receptor beta chain was determined in a study of early T cells in non-severe SARS-CoV-2 infection. Study background: Bulk RNA isolated from unsorted whole blood underwent sequencing; chains were not paired. Findings and caveats of the study: Using VDJdb, the matching emphasized anti-spike CD8 responses while missing private and CD4 specificities.

Per germline, CDR1 SGHVS and CDR2 FQNEAQ. V dropped 5 bases and J dropped 4; count of bases not matched to a gene: 10. The CDR3 contains 16 residues. Tagging with unique molecular identifiers was applied to individual cDNA molecules. A single record per CDR3 protein comes from TCRdb applying MiXCR to the 5' RACE reads. This table has 100,000 to 150,000 distinct CDR3 sequences, about 15% appearing once. As concerns this clonotype: The antigen remains unidentified.

The chain couples TRBV7-8 to TRBJ2-5, with 10 bases fitting TRBD2. This TCR came from an adult who was a healthcare worker with PCR-confirmed SARS-CoV-2 infection or an uninfected control (not recorded which). Material: whole blood. The CDR3 DNA is TGTGCCAGCAGCCTAGGGGTAGCGGGGGGAAGAGAGACCCAGTACTTC. Amino acid sequence: CASSLGVAGGRETQYF.